This T cell receptor beta chain is from a study of blood T cell repertoires in COVID-19. For the study at large: Spain, Italy and the United States supplied samples that represented acute and convalescent COVID-19. PBMCs, B-cell-depleted T cells, or T cells provided the cDNA or gDNA that made up the material.

V lost 2 bases and J lost 2; bases outside the gene matches: 5. The CDR3 is made up of 15 amino acids. The germline V gene encodes CDR1 MNHNS and CDR2 SASEGT. The authors' processing: Estimates of nucleated cell counts were drawn from the amplification of reference gene primers. The table came from immunoSEQ multiplex PCR; TCRdb's copy has only in-frame clones and leaves some out. V and J calls and clone size are those listed in that table; D and trimming were worked out from the DNA. This sample yields about 440,000 clones, of which about 89% are seen a single time; roughly 4% belongs to the top ten.

The sample comprised peripheral blood. The rearrangement uses TRBV6-1 and TRBJ1-2, with 7 nucleotides matching TRBD1. This clonotype was sampled from a woman aged 25-40 years with acute or convalescent COVID-19. The CDR3 sequence is CASSEWVQGNYGYTF. The CDR3 bases are TGTGCCAGCAGTGAATGGGTACAGGGGAACTATGGCTACACCTTC.